The T cell receptor beta chain under discussion was sequenced for a study of blood T cell repertoires in COVID-19. As for the study in general: Both acute and convalescent COVID-19 samples were obtained from the United States, Italy and Spain. PBMCs, B-cell-depleted T cells, or T cells were the source of the cDNA or gDNA that made up the material.

In the original analysis: Counts of nucleated cells, estimated from reference gene primer amplification, were obtained. Measured with immunoSEQ multiplex PCR; TCRdb has only the in-frame clones, and not every one. The DNA was the basis for D and trimming; V, J and clone size are from that table. The table lists almost 300,000 clones, approximately 89% of them singletons. It was during active infection that Seattle patients were enrolled and then longitudinally followed. In this sample, this clone turned up once. CDR1 is MNHEY and CDR2 is SVGAGI in the germline V gene. V lost 9 bases to trimming and J lost 2 bases; unmatched junction nucleotides: 6. The CDR3 spans 14 residues.

The clonotype comes from a woman younger than 45 with COVID-19, enrolled during active disease. The sample comprised peripheral blood. This chain joins TRBV6-5 and TRBJ2-1; 8 bases align to TRBD2. The CDR3 sequence is CARTPGLAYNEQFF. Written as DNA, the CDR3 is TGTGCCAGGACGCCGGGACTAGCCTACAATGAGCAGTTCTTC.